Below are 13 T cell receptor beta chains sequenced from a single sample in a study of T-cell memory formation after mild COVID-19. TCRdb reanalysed the 5' RACE reads using MiXCR and keeps one entry per CDR3 protein. The data hold some 270,000 distinct CDR3 sequences, with about 16% observed a single time. Sequencing was done on a sample of PBMCs or a T cell subset sorted from them (not recorded which). The source is an adult woman who had mild COVID-19 (a few samples of this study predate the infection). Cell type and time point are not known.

The V gene is TRBV7-2, the J gene TRBJ1-5; possibly TRBD1 for D (5 bases). Deletions cut 5 bases from V and 5 bases from J, with 16 bases between. This CDR3 comprises 15 residues. The germline V gene encodes CDR1 SGHTA and CDR2 FQGNSA. CDR3 nucleotide sequence: TGTGCCAGCAGCCCCGGACAATTAAGCTATCAGCCCCAGCATTTT. Amino acid sequence: CASSPGQLSYQPQHF.

This clonotype showed up just a few times. The chain couples TRBV18 to TRBJ1-1; a possible D gene is TRBD1 (5 bases). V gave up 4 bases and J gave up 4 bases, with 7 bases separating them. Germline V gene lookup returns CDR1 KGHSH and CDR2 LQKENI. There are 12 residues in the CDR3. The CDR3 DNA is TGTGCCAGCTCACTGGGGGTCACTGAAGCTTTCTTT. Protein sequence: CASSLGVTEAFF.

The sample holds a few counts of this clonotype. The chain links TRBV7-9 to TRBJ2-7, with D unresolved. CDR1 is SEHNR, CDR2 FQNEAQ, per germline (reference sequence). Trimming pared 6 bases from V and 6 bases from J, leaving 15 bases between. This CDR3 is built from 13 residues. CDR3 in amino acids: CASRSFQNREQYF. The CDR3 nucleotides read TGTGCCAGCAGATCTTTCCAGAATCGCGAGCAGTACTTC.

Remarks on this clonotype: At one boundary the junction diverges from the germline segment, which might be a read error. This chain joins TRBV28 and TRBJ1-5; D not resolved. Germline-derived CDR1 and CDR2 are MDHEN and SYDVKM. This CDR3 has 12 residues. The CDR3 protein is CASSSSNRPQHF. The DNA of the CDR3 is TGTGCCAGCAGTTCAAGCAATCGGCCCCAGCATTTT.

This clonotype was found many times. V gene TRBV4-3 combines with J gene TRBJ1-5; D is undetermined. This CDR3 has 15 residues. Trimming stripped 0 bases from V and 5 bases from J, with 11 bases between. Per germline, CDR1 LGHNA and CDR2 YSLEER. The CDR3 reads CASSQDSRIDQPQHF. The CDR3, as DNA: TGCGCCAGCAGCCAAGATAGTCGAATCGATCAGCCCCAGCATTTT.

The genes are TRBV5-6 and TRBJ2-3; a possible D gene is TRBD1 (6 bases). Trimming cost V 3 bases and J 6 bases, with 17 bases left between them. This CDR3 comprises 15 residues. From germline, CDR1 is SGHDT and CDR2 YYEEEE. CDR3 in amino acids: CASSSSPRDTDTQYF. In DNA, the CDR3 is TGTGCCAGCAGCTCCTCTCCACGGGACACCGATACGCAGTATTTT.

The sample holds a few counts of this clonotype. The chain is built from TRBV12-3 or TRBV12-4 and TRBJ1-6, with a possible D match to TRBD1 (5 bases). This CDR3 has 15 amino acids. V lost 6 bases and J lost 9, with 18 bases in between. CDR3 coding DNA: TGTGCCAGCAGCGCAGGGCCAGGATTGGGTTCACCCCTCCACTTT. Translated, it gives CASSAGPGLGSPLHF.

The table lists this clonotype with a few counts. The CDR3, as DNA: TGTGCCAGTAGTATATCACCAAAAGGTTCCTACGAGCAGTACTTC. It codes for CASSISPKGSYEQYF. V usage is TRBV19 and J usage is TRBJ2-7; D gene ambiguous. CDR1 LNHDA and CDR2 SQIVND come from the germline V gene (reference sequence). V was cut by 2 bases and J by 1 base, with 12 bases left in between. CDR3 length: 15 residues.

The DNA for the CDR3 is TGTGCCAGTCGGGACCCTAGCGGGAGAGGGACCGGGGAGCTGTTTTTT. Residues: CASRDPSGRGTGELFF. V is TRBV6-2 or TRBV6-3 and J is TRBJ2-2; 10 bases fit TRBD2. This CDR3 region has 16 residues. Germline trimming cut 9 bases from V and 5 bases from J; bases unmatched to any gene: 12. The germline CDR1 and CDR2 sequences are MNHEY and SVGEGT.

CDR3 DNA sequence: TGTGCCAGCCCGAGCCCTTCCTACGAGCAGTACTTC. Translation gives CASPSPSYEQYF. V gene TRBV2 combines with J gene TRBJ2-7; unclear D gene. Trimming cost V 8 bases and J 1 base, with 9 bases left between them. This CDR3 has 12 amino acids. Germline CDR1 and CDR2: SNHLY and FYNNEI.

At least ten counts were recorded for this clonotype. Here the CDR3 reads CASSLTMEAAQYF. In DNA, the CDR3 is TGCGCCAGCAGCTTGACGATGGAGGCTGCCCAGTACTTC. The J gene is TRBJ2-5, the V gene TRBV5-1; D is perhaps TRBD2 (5 bases). The V end lost 1 base, the J end lost 9 bases, and 13 bases lay between the germline ends. The CDR3 spans 13 residues. Germline V gives CDR1 SGHRS, CDR2 YFSETQ. Complete variable domain (other parts from reference TRBV5-1 and TRBJ2-5): KAGVTQTPRYLIKTRGQQVTLSCSPISGHRSVSWYQQTPGQGLQFLFEYFSETQRNKGNFPGRFSGRQFSNSRSEMNVSTLELGDSALYLCASSLTMEAAQYFGPGTRLLVL.

This clonotype showed up many times. This sequence joins TRBV7-9 and TRBJ2-7; 12 bases line up with TRBD2. This CDR3 has 16 residues. J lost 3 bases, V lost 2 bases, and 5 bases had no gene match. The V gene's germline CDR1 is SEHNR and CDR2 FQNEAQ (reference sequence). Here the CDR3 reads CASSLTGTSGRYEQYF. The CDR3 DNA reads as TGTGCCAGCAGCTTAACTGGGACTAGCGGGCGCTACGAGCAGTACTTC. Filled out from reference TRBV7-9 and TRBJ2-7, the complete variable domain reads DTGVSQNPRHKITKRGQNVTFRCDPISEHNRLYWYRQTLGQGPEFLTYFQNEAQLEKSRLLSDRFSAERPKGSFSTLEIQRTEQGDSAMYLCASSLTGTSGRYEQYFGPGTRLTVT.

This clonotype was counted only a few times. This chain joins TRBV5-5 and TRBJ2-7; the D is unclear. The CDR3 totals 13 residues. V was pared by 0 bases and J by 4 bases, with 8 bases between. CDR1 and CDR2 from the germline V gene are SGHKS and YYEKEE (reference sequence). The CDR3 here is CASSLATWYEQYF. DNA of the CDR3: TGTGCCAGCAGCTTGGCCACGTGGTACGAGCAGTACTTC. The entire variable domain, with the rest obtained from reference TRBV5-5 and TRBJ2-7, is as follows: DAGVTQSPTHLIKTRGQQVTLRCSPISGHKSVSWYQQVLGQGPQFIFQYYEKEERGRGNFPDRFSARQFPNYSSELNVNALLLGDSALYLCASSLATWYEQYFGPGTRLTVT.